The next 21 T cell receptor beta chains were all read from a single sample in a study of blood T cells in healthy people across ages (dated by TCRdb to 2013 to 2016). Library preparation was by 5' RACE. A second PCR of 7 to 11 cycles was run with a J-beta primer mix and a sample-barcoded 5' primer. The public sequencing data were trimmed at Q25 with fastp and processed into clonotypes with MiXCR by TCRdb, which kept only in-frame beta chains. Rows with one shared CDR3 protein collapse into an entry with the most common genes and DNA. The sample table holds fewer than 2 million distinct CDR3 sequences, of which 30% to 40% were seen once. The top ten clones comprise about 23% of the sample. The sample comprised blood. The origin of the receptors is a human donor in good health.

This clonotype was observed a handful of times. This chain links TRBV20-1 with TRBJ2-1; 9 bases are a match to TRBD1. The ends lost 8 bases at V and 4 bases at J; junction bases unmatched: 9. The CDR3 covers 14 residues. Per germline, CDR1 DFQATT and CDR2 SNEGSKA (reference sequence). The chain's CDR3 is CSCSPGTGYNEQFF. In nucleotides, the CDR3 is TGCAGTTGCTCCCCCGGGACAGGGTACAATGAGCAGTTCTTC.

In its sample, this clonotype was seen many times. V usage is TRBV5-5 and J usage is TRBJ2-5, with D tentatively TRBD1 or TRBD2 (5 bases each). Germline V gives CDR1 SGHKS, CDR2 YYEKEE (reference sequence). This CDR3 contains 13 residues. V shed 5 bases and J shed 2 bases, with 10 bases lying between them. The CDR3 sequence: CASSTGPQETQYF. Written as DNA, the CDR3 is TGTGCCAGCAGTACGGGGCCTCAAGAGACCCAGTACTTC.

The V call is TRBV29-1, the J call TRBJ1-1; 7 bases map to TRBD1. After removal of 3 bases from V and 5 bases from J, the junction contained 9 bases not matched to a gene. CDR1 is SQVTM, CDR2 ANQGSEA, per germline. CDR3 length equals 14 residues. Here the CDR3 reads CSVDKGAGWTEAFF. The CDR3 bases are TGCAGCGTTGATAAGGGGGCGGGATGGACTGAAGCTTTCTTT.

CDR3 sequence (DNA): TGTGCCAGCAGTTATCAGGGTCTAAGCAATCAGCCCCAGCATTTT. Its translation is CASSYQGLSNQPQHF. The V and J genes are TRBV6-2 or TRBV6-3 and TRBJ1-5; D may be TRBD1 (5 bases). The CDR3 has 15 residues. Trimming shortened V by 3 bases and J by 1 base, and 10 bases separated the two germline ends. Germline lookup yields CDR1 MNHEY and CDR2 SVGEGT.

The rearrangement uses TRBV5-1 and TRBJ1-1; possibly TRBD1 for D (5 bases). CDR3 length: 14 residues. V lost 0 bases to trimming and J lost 8 bases, with 14 bases between them. CDR1 SGHRS and CDR2 YFSETQ come from the germline V gene. CDR3 nucleotide sequence: TGCGCCAGCAGCTTGGTAGGCCGCGGGGGGGAAGCTTTCTTT. It encodes CASSLVGRGGEAFF. The whole variable domain, filled in from reference TRBV5-1 and TRBJ1-1, reads KAGVTQTPRYLIKTRGQQVTLSCSPISGHRSVSWYQQTPGQGLQFLFEYFSETQRNKGNFPGRFSGRQFSNSRSEMNVSTLELGDSALYLCASSLVGRGGEAFFGQGTRLTVV.

The table lists this clonotype with many counts. Here the CDR3 reads CASSVGRYGYTF. As DNA, the CDR3 is TGTGCCAGCAGCGTAGGGCGCTATGGCTACACCTTC. The gene calls are TRBV9 and TRBJ1-2; D is undetermined. CDR3 length: 12 amino acids. CDR1 is SGDLS, CDR2 YYNGEE, per germline. V was cut by 0 bases and J by 4 bases, with 4 bases left in between.

V is TRBV13 and J is TRBJ1-1; D not certain. V dropped 1 base and J dropped 8 bases, with 8 bases sitting between them. Germline loops: CDR1 PRHDT, CDR2 FYEKMQ (reference sequence). The CDR3 is 12 amino acids. DNA for the CDR3: TGTGCCAGCAGCTTAGTTCGACAAGAAGCTTTCTTT. This sequence encodes CASSLVRQEAFF.

This clonotype was detected only a few times. This chain joins TRBV4-1 and TRBJ2-5, with D perhaps TRBD1 or TRBD2 (5 bases each). The CDR3 is 15 residues long. Trimming stripped 1 base from V and 11 bases from J, with 20 bases between. Germline CDR1 is MGHRA and CDR2 is YSYEKL. CDR3 DNA: TGCGCCAGCAGCCAAGTCGAGTTGGGGACCCATGAGCAGTACTTC. It codes for CASSQVELGTHEQYF.

This clonotype was seen more than once but under ten times. The gene calls are TRBV7-2 and TRBJ2-1; 7 positions match TRBD2. CDR1 SGHTA and CDR2 FQGNSA come from the germline V gene. This CDR3 has 14 amino acids. V was clipped by 5 bases and J by 9 bases; unmatched bases: 10. The CDR3 loop reads CASSDIWGGSEQFF. The CDR3 DNA reads as TGTGCCAGCAGCGATATATGGGGAGGGAGTGAGCAGTTCTTC.

This clonotype was seen a few times. This rearrangement joins TRBV6-2 or TRBV6-3 to TRBJ2-1; D may be TRBD1 or TRBD2 (5 bases each). The CDR3 runs to 16 residues. Trimming stripped 0 bases from V and 2 bases from J, with 11 bases between. In germline, CDR1 is MNHEY, CDR2 SVGEGT. The CDR3 region has the DNA TGTGCCAGCAGTTACTCGAGGGACGGGGCCTACAATGAGCAGTTCTTC. This gives the protein CASSYSRDGAYNEQFF.

A few counts support this clonotype. The chain recombines TRBV7-2 with TRBJ2-2; 12 bases align to TRBD1. The CDR3 sequence is 18 residues long. Germline values: CDR1 SGHTA, CDR2 FQGNSA. J lost 4 bases, V lost 1 base, and 7 bases had no gene match. CDR3 nucleotides: TGTGCCAGCAGCTTAGTGTTGACGGGACAGGGGGCCACCGGGGAGCTGTTTTTT. Protein: CASSLVLTGQGATGELFF.

This clonotype was detected many times. This chain joins TRBV29-1 and TRBJ2-1; TRBD1 aligns across 10 bases. The ends lost 7 bases at V and 7 bases at J; junction bases unmatched: 7. This CDR3 has 13 residues. Germline loops: CDR1 SQVTM, CDR2 ANQGSEA. The CDR3 protein is CSAPGQGWNEQFF. CDR3 DNA sequence: TGCAGCGCCCCGGGACAGGGGTGGAATGAGCAGTTCTTC.

This rearrangement joins TRBV10-3 to TRBJ2-1; possibly TRBD2 for D (5 bases). Germline loops: CDR1 ENHRY, CDR2 SYGVKD. V was pared by 2 bases and J by 7 bases, with 9 bases between. The length of the CDR3 is 13 residues. In DNA, the CDR3 is TGTGCCATCAGTGAGGCTAGGGAGAATGAGCAGTTCTTC. Translation gives CAISEARENEQFF.

The rearrangement links TRBV15 to TRBJ1-2, with 9 bases aligning to TRBD1. This CDR3 is 14 amino acids long. J lost 5 bases, V lost 1 base, and 2 bases had no gene match. Germline CDR1 LNHNV, CDR2 YYDKDF (reference sequence). The CDR3 DNA is TGTGCCACCAGCAGAGCGGGACAGGGATATGGCTACACCTTC. It specifies CATSRAGQGYGYTF.

This clonotype has only a few counts. The genes are TRBV28 and TRBJ1-1; the D is unclear. CDR3 length: 12 amino acids. CDR1 and CDR2 from the germline V gene are MDHEN and SYDVKM. Between the trimmed V and J ends, which lost 11 bases and 0 bases, there was a span of 10 bases. The DNA for the CDR3 is TGTGCCCATCAACCCATGAACACTGAAGCTTTCTTT. Residues: CAHQPMNTEAFF.

This clonotype came up a few times. The chain links TRBV12-3 or TRBV12-4 to TRBJ2-7, with 11 bases lining up with TRBD1. The CDR3 covers 17 residues. The V segment lost 5 bases and the J segment 3 bases; nucleotides outside the gene matches: 12. For the CDR3, the DNA is TGTGCCAGCAGTAAGGGACAGGGGGAAGCCTTGGACTACGAGCAGTACTTC. It encodes CASSKGQGEALDYEQYF.

The chain couples TRBV29-1 to TRBJ2-1; 12 bases line up with TRBD2. The J call may not be correct, given that the DNA end is closer to TRBJ2-7. CDR1 and CDR2 (germline): SQVTM, ANQGSEA. The CDR3 runs to 20 residues. CDR3 residues: CSVEGGDLAGGYISYNEQYF. The CDR3 DNA is TGCAGCGTTGAAGGAGGTGACCTAGCGGGGGGGTACATCTCCTACAATGAGCAGTACTTC.

The sample holds a few counts of this clonotype. The V call is TRBV9, the J call TRBJ2-5, with 7 bases fitting TRBD2. The CDR3 loop spans 16 amino acids. Per germline, CDR1 SGDLS and CDR2 YYNGEE. The J segment lost 2 bases and the V segment lost 4 bases, leaving 11 bases of the junction unmatched. The CDR3 DNA sequence: TGTGCCAGCAGCCCATTAGGGCTAGCGGATCAAGAGACCCAGTACTTC. It is translated as CASSPLGLADQETQYF. The full variable domain, in which reference TRBV9 and TRBJ2-5 provide the parts outside the CDR3, is DSGVTQTPKHLITATGQRVTLRCSPRSGDLSVYWYQQSLDQGLQFLIQYYNGEERAKGNILERFSAQQFPDLHSELNLSSLELGDSALYFCASSPLGLADQETQYFGPGTRLLVL.

This chain joins TRBV5-1 and TRBJ2-6; the D call may be TRBD1 or TRBD2 (6 bases each). Germline assignment: CDR1 SGHRS and CDR2 YFSETQ. V dropped 6 bases and J dropped 0 bases, with 16 bases sitting between them. There are 17 residues in the CDR3. The CDR3 reads CASIGGTSYSGANVLTF. The CDR3 DNA follows: TGCGCCAGCATAGGGGGGACATCGTACTCTGGGGCCAACGTCCTGACTTTC.

The chain combines TRBV20-1 with TRBJ1-2; maybe TRBD1 (5 bases). Germline values: CDR1 DFQATT, CDR2 SNEGSKA (reference sequence). This CDR3 is built from 13 residues. V was pared by 6 bases and J by 4 bases, with 15 bases between. CDR3 residues: CSAEIGAFYGYTF. In nucleotides, the CDR3 is TGCAGTGCGGAAATCGGGGCCTTCTATGGCTACACCTTC.

The chain combines TRBV29-1 with TRBJ2-6; D is unclear. CDR1 is SQVTM, CDR2 ANQGSEA, per germline. Trimming pared 7 bases from V and 2 bases from J, leaving 9 bases between. The length of the CDR3 is 13 residues. CDR3 region: CSAQHPGANVLTF. The CDR3 DNA reads TGCAGCGCTCAGCACCCTGGGGCCAACGTCCTGACTTTC.